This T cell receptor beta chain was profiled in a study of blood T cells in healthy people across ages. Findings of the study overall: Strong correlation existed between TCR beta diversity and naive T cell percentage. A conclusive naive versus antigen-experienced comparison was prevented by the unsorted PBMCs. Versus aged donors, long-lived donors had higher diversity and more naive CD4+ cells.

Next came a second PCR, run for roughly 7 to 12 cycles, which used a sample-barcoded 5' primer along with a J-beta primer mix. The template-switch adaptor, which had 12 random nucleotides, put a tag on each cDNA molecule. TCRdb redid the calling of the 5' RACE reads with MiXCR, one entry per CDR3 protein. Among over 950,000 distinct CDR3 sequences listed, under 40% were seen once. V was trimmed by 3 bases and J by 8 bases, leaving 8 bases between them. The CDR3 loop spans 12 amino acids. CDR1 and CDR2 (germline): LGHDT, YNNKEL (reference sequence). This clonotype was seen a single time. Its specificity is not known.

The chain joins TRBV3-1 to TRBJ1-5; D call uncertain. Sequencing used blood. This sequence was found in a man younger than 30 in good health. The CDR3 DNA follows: TGTGCCAGCAGCCATGGACCGAAGCCCCAGCATTTT. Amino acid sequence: CASSHGPKPQHF.